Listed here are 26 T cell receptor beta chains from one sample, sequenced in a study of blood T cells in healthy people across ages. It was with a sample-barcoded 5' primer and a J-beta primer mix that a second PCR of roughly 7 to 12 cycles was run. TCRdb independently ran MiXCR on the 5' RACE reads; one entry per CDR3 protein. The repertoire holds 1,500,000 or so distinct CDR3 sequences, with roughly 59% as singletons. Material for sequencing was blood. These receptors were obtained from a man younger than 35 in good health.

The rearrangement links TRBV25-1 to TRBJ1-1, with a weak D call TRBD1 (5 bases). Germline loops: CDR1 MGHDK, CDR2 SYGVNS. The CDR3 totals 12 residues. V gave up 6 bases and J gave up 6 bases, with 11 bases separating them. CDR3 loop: CASRDSGAEAFF. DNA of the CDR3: TGTGCCAGCAGGGATTCGGGGGCTGAAGCTTTCTTT. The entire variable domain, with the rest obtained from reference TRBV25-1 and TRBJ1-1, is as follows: EADIYQTPRYLVIGTGKKITLECSQTMGHDKMYWYQQDPGMELHLIHYSYGVNSTEKGDLSSESTVSRIRTEHFPLTLESARPSHTSQYLCASRDSGAEAFFGQGTRLTVV.

This chain's CDR3 is CSVRREGGAFF. In nucleotides, the CDR3 is TGCAGCGTTCGAAGGGAAGGCGGAGCTTTCTTT. The rearrangement uses TRBV29-1 and TRBJ1-1; D is undetermined. Germline loops: CDR1 SQVTM, CDR2 ANQGSEA. The germline V and J ends were trimmed by 5 bases and 10 bases, with 14 bases remaining between them. This CDR3 contains 11 residues. The full variable domain, with the rest looked up from reference TRBV29-1 and TRBJ1-1, is SAVISQKPSRDICQRGTSLTIQCQVDSQVTMMFWYRQQPGQSLTLIATANQGSEATYESGFVIDKFPISRPNLTFSTLTVSNMSPEDSSIYLCSVRREGGAFFGQGTRLTVV.

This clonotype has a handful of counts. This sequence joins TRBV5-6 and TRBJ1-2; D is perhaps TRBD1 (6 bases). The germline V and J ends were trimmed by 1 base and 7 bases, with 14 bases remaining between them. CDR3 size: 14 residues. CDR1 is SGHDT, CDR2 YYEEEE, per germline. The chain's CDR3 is CASSLWGASLGYTF. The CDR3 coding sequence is TGTGCCAGCAGCTTGTGGGGGGCTTCCCTTGGCTACACCTTC.

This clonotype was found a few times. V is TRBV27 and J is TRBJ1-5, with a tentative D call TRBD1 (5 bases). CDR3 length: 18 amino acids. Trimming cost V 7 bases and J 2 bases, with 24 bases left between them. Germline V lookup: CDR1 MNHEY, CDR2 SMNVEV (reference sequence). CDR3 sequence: CASNVSDKRSGGNQPQHF. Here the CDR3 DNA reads TGTGCCAGCAATGTATCGGACAAACGGTCGGGGGGCAATCAGCCCCAGCATTTT.

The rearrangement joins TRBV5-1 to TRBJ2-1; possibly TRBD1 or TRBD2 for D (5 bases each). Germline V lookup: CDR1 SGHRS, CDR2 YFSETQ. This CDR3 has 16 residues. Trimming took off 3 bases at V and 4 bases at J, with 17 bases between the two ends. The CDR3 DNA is TGCGCCAGCAGCTCCCTTGAGGGGACCTTTTACAATGAGCAGTTCTTC. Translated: CASSSLEGTFYNEQFF. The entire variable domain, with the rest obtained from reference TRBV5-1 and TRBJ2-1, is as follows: KAGVTQTPRYLIKTRGQQVTLSCSPISGHRSVSWYQQTPGQGLQFLFEYFSETQRNKGNFPGRFSGRQFSNSRSEMNVSTLELGDSALYLCASSSLEGTFYNEQFFGPGTRLTVL.

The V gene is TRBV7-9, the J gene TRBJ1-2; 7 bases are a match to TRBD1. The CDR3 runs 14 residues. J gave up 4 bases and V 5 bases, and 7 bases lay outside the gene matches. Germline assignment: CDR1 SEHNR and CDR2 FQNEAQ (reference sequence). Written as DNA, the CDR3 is TGTGCCAGCAGCCCCGATGACAGGGCCTATGGCTACACCTTC. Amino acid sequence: CASSPDDRAYGYTF.

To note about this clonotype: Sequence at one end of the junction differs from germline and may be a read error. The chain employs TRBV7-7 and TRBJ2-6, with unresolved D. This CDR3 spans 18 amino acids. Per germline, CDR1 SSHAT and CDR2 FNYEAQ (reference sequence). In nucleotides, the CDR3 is TGTGCTAGCAGCCCCTCCCCGGGCAGGCCCTCTGGGGCCAACGTCCTGACTTTC. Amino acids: CASSPSPGRPSGANVLTF.

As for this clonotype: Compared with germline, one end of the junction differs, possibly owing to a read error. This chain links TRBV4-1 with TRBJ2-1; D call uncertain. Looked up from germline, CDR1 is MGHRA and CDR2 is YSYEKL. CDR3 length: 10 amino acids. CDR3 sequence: CASSQEVTVF. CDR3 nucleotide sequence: TGCGCCAGCAGCCAAGAAGTCACGGTCTTC.

This CDR3 reads CASSSYERGTGELFF. Written as DNA, the CDR3 is TGTGCCAGCAGTTCATACGAGAGGGGGACCGGGGAGCTGTTTTTT. The V call is TRBV27, the J call TRBJ2-2; tentative D call: TRBD1 (6 bases). Trimming pared 4 bases from V and 5 bases from J, leaving 14 bases between. Germline V gene sequence: CDR1 MNHEY, CDR2 SMNVEV (reference sequence). CDR3 length: 15 amino acids.

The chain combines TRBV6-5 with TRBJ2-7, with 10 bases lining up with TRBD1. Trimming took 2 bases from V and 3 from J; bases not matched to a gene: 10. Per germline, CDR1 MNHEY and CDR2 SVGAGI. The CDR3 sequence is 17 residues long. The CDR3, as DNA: TGTGCCAGCAGTTACCAGCCGGGACAGGGGACAAACTACGAGCAGTACTTC. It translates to CASSYQPGQGTNYEQYF.

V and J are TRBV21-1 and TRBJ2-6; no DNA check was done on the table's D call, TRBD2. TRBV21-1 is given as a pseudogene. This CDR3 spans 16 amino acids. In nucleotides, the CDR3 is TGTGCCAGCAGCCTAGGGATGGCCTCTGGGGCCAACGTCCTGACTTTC. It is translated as CASSLGMASGANVLTF.

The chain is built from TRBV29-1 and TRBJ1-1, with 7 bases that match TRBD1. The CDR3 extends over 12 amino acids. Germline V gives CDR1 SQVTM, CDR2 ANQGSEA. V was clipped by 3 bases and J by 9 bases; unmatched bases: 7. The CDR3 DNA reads TGCAGCGTTGATGGGGAGGGGGCGCAAGCTTTCTTT. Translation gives CSVDGEGAQAFF.

CDR3 in DNA: TGTGCCAGCAGCCAAGATCTAGCGGCAAGCTCCTACAATGAGCAGTTCTTC. This translates into CASSQDLAASSYNEQFF. This sequence joins TRBV14 and TRBJ2-1, with 7 bases fitting TRBD2. The CDR3 covers 17 residues. Trimming at V came to 0 bases and at J to 0 bases, leaving 5 bases not matched to a gene. Germline CDR1 reads SGHDN; CDR2 reads FVKESK.

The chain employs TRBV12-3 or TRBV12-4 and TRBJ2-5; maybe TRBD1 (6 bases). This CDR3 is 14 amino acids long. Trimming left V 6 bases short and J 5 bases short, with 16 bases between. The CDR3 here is CASSLSGTSETQYF. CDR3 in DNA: TGTGCCAGCAGCCTTTCCGGGACATCGGAGACCCAGTACTTC.

The CDR3 DNA reads TGTGCCAGCAGTTATCCGGGACTAGCGGGGGGGCGGTCCTACAATGAGCAGTTCTTC. This translates into CASSYPGLAGGRSYNEQFF. V gene TRBV6-5 combines with J gene TRBJ2-1, with 16 nucleotides matching TRBD2. J lost 1 base, V lost 3 bases, and 6 bases had no gene match. Per germline, CDR1 MNHEY and CDR2 SVGAGI. There are 19 residues in the CDR3.

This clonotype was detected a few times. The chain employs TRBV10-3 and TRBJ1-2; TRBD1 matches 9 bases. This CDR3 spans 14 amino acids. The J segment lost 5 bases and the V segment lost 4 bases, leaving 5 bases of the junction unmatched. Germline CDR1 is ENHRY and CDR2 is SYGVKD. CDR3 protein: CAISGSTGGYGYTF. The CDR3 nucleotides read TGTGCCATCAGTGGGTCGACAGGGGGATATGGCTACACCTTC.

CDR3 bases: TGTGCCAGCACCTCCTCTACCGGGTACAATGAGCAGTTCTTC. The encoded protein is CASTSSTGYNEQFF. The rearrangement uses TRBV27 and TRBJ2-1, with no clear D. Per the germline V gene, CDR1 is MNHEY and CDR2 is SMNVEV (reference sequence). Trimming removed 7 bases at V and 4 bases at J, with 14 bases between. CDR3 length: 14 residues.

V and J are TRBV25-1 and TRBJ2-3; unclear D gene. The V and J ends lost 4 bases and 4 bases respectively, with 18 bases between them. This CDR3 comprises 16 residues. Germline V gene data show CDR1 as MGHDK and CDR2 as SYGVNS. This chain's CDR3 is CASSAPWGPGADTQYF. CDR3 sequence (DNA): TGTGCCAGCAGTGCGCCCTGGGGTCCTGGGGCAGATACGCAGTATTTT. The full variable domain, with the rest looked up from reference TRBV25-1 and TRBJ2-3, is EADIYQTPRYLVIGTGKKITLECSQTMGHDKMYWYQQDPGMELHLIHYSYGVNSTEKGDLSSESTVSRIRTEHFPLTLESARPSHTSQYLCASSAPWGPGADTQYFGPGTRLTVL.

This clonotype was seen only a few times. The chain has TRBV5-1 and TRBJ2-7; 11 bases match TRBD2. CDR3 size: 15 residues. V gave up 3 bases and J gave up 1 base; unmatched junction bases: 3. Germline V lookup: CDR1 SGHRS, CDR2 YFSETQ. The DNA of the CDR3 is TGCGCCAGCAGCTGGGCTAGCGGGAGGTCCTACGAGCAGTACTTC. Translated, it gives CASSWASGRSYEQYF.

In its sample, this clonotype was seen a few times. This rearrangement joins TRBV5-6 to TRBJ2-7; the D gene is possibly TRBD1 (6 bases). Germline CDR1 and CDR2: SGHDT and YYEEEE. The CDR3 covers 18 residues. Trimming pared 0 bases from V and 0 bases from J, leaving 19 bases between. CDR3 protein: CASSLDFGQSTLSYEQYF. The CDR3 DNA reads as TGTGCCAGCAGCTTGGATTTTGGACAGTCGACCCTCTCCTACGAGCAGTACTTC.

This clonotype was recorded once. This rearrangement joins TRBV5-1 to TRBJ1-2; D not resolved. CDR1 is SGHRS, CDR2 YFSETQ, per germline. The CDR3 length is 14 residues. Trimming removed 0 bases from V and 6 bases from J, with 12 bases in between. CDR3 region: CASSLVGDDNGYTF. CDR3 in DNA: TGCGCCAGCAGCTTGGTCGGTGACGATAATGGCTACACCTTC.

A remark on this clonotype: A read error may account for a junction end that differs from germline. CDR3 loop: CASSPRLGSRSYNEQFF. CDR3 sequence (DNA): TGCGCCAGCAGCCCCCGACTAGGTTCTCGCTCCTACAATGAGCAGTTCTTC. This rearrangement joins TRBV7-2 to TRBJ2-1; possibly TRBD2 for D (6 bases). This CDR3 has 17 amino acids. The germline CDR1 and CDR2 sequences are SGHTA and FQGNSA. Full variable domain (rest looked up from reference TRBV7-2 and TRBJ2-1): GAGVSQSPSNKVTEKGKDVELRCDPISGHTALYWYRQSLGQGLEFLIYFQGNSAPDKSGLPSDRFSAERTGGSVSTLTIQRTQQEDSAVYLCASSPRLGSRSYNEQFFGPGTRLTVL.

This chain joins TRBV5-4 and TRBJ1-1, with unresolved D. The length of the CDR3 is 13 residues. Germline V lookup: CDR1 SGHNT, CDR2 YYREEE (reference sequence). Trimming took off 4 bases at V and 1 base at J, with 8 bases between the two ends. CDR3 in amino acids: CASSRTKNTEAFF. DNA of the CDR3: TGTGCCAGCAGCCGAACGAAGAACACTGAAGCTTTCTTT.

The chain's CDR3 is CAIGKFSPYNEQYF. In DNA form, the CDR3 reads TGTGCCATCGGAAAGTTCAGTCCCTACAATGAGCAGTACTTC. The V call is TRBV6-2 or TRBV6-3, the J call TRBJ2-4; D gene uncertain. The CDR3 length is 14 residues. The V gene lost 10 bases and the J gene lost 13 bases, with 26 bases spanning the gap. Germline V gene lookup returns CDR1 MNHEY and CDR2 SVGEGT.

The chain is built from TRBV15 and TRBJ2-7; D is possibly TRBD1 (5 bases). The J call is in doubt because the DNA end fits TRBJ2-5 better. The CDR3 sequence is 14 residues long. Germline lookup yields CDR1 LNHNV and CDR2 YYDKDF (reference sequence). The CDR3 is CATSNLGRGETQYF. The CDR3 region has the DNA TGTGCCACCAGCAACCTGGGAAGGGGTGAGACCCAGTACTTC.

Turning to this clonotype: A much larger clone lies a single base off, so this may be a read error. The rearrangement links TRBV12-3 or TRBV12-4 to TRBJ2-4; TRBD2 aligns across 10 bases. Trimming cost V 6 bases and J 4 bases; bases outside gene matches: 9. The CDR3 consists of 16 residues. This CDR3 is CASSKPGLAKKNIQYF. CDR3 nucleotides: TGTGCCAGCAGCAAGCCGGGACTAGCGAAAAAAAACATTCAGTACTTC.